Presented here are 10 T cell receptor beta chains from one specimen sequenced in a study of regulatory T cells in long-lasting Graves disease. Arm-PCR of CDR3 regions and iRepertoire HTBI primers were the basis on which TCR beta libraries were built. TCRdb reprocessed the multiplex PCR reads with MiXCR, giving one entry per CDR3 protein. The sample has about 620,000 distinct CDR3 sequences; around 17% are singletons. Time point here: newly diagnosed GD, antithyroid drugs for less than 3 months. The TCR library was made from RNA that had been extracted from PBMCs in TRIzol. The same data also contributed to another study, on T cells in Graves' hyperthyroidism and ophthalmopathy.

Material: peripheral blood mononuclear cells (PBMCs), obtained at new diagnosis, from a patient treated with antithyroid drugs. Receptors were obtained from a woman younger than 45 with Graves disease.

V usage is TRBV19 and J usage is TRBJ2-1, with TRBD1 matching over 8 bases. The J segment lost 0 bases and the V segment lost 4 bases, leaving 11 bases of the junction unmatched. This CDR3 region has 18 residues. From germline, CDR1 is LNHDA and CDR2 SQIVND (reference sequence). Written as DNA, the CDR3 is TGTGCCAGTAGTAAACAGGGGGGCGGAGGGAGCTCCTACAATGAGCAGTTCTTC. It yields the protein CASSKQGGGGSSYNEQFF.

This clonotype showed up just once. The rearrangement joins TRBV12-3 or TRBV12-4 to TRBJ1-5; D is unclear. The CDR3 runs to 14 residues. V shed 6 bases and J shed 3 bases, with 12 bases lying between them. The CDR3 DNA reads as TGTGCCAGCAGCCAAGATCCGCTCAATCAGCCCCAGCATTTT. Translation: CASSQDPLNQPQHF.

The CDR3 sequence: CPPRGSGQGETQYF. In nucleotides, the CDR3 is TGCCCCCCTCGGGGTAGCGGGCAAGGAGAGACCCAGTACTTC. The gene calls are TRBV20-1 and TRBJ2-5, with 7 bases that match TRBD2. The germline V gene encodes CDR1 DFQATT and CDR2 SNEGSKA (reference sequence). There are 14 residues in the CDR3.

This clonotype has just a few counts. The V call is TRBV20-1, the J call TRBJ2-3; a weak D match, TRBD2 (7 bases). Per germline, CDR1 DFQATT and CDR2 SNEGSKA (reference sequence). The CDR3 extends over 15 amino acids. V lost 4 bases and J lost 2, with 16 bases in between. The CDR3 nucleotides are TGCAGTGCTATAGGGGGGGATATAGCCACAGATACGCAGTATTTT. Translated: CSAIGGDIATDTQYF.

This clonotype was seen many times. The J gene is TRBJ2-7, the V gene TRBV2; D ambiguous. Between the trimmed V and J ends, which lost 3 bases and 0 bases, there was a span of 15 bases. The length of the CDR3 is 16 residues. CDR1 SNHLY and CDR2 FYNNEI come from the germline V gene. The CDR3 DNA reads TGTGCCAGCAGTGAGGCGTTAGACGGTTTCTCCTACGAGCAGTACTTC. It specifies CASSEALDGFSYEQYF.

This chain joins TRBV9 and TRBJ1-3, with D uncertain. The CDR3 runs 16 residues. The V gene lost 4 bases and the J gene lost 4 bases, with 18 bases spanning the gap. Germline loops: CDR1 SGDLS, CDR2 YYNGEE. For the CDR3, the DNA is TGTGCCAGCAGCTTTAGAGAGGGTAGAGAGGGAAACACCATATATTTT. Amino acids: CASSFREGREGNTIYF. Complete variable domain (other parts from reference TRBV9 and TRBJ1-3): DSGVTQTPKHLITATGQRVTLRCSPRSGDLSVYWYQQSLDQGLQFLIQYYNGEERAKGNILERFSAQQFPDLHSELNLSSLELGDSALYFCASSFREGREGNTIYFGEGSWLTVV.

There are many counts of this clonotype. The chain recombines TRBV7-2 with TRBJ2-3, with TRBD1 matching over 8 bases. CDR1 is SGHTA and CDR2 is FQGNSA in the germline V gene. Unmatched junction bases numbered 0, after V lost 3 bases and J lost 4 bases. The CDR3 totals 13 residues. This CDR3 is CASSLTGADTQYF. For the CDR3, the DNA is TGTGCCAGCAGCTTGACAGGGGCAGATACGCAGTATTTT.

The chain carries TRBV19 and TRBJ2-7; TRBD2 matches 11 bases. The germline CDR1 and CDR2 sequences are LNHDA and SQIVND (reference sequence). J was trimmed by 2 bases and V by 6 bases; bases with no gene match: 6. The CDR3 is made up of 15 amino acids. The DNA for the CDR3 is TGTGCCAGTAGACTAGCGGGAGTGAGTGCCTACGAGCAGTACTTC. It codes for CASRLAGVSAYEQYF.

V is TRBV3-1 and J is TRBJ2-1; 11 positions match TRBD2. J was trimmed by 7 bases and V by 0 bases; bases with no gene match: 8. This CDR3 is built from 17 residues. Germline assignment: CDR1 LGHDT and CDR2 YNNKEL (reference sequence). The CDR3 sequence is CASSQEVLAGVLNEQFF. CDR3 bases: TGTGCCAGCAGCCAAGAAGTACTAGCGGGAGTCTTAAATGAGCAGTTCTTC.

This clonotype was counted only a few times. In DNA form, the CDR3 reads TGTGCCTCTACGAGCGGACAACCGTACATGAACACTGAAGCTTTCTTT. It yields the protein CASTSGQPYMNTEAFF. The V gene is TRBV30, the J gene TRBJ1-1, with D possibly TRBD1 on 5 matching bases. The V end was cut by 7 bases, the J end by 0 bases, with 21 bases between. The CDR3 is made up of 16 amino acids. Germline lookup yields CDR1 GTSNPN and CDR2 SVGIG (reference sequence).